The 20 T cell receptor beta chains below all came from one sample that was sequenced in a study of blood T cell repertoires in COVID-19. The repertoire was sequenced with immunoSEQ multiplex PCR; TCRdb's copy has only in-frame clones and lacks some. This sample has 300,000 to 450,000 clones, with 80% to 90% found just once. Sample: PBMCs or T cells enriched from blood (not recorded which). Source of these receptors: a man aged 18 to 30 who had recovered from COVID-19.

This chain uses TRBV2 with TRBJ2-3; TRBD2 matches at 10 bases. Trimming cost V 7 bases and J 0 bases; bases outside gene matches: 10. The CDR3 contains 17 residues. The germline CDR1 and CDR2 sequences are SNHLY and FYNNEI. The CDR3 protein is CASKEAGGRPSTDTQYF. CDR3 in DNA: TGTGCCAGCAAGGAAGCGGGGGGGAGACCTAGCACAGATACGCAGTATTTT.

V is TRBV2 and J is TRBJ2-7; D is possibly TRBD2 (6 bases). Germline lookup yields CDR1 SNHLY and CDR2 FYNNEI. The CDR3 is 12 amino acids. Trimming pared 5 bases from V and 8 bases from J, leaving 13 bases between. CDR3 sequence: CASSTPGLKQYF. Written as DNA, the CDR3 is TGTGCCAGCAGTACACCGGGACTGAAGCAGTACTTC.

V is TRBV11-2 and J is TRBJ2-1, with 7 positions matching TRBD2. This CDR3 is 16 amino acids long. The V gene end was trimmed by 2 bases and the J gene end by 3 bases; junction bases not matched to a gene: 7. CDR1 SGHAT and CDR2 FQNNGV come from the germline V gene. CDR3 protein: CASSLRGPSGYNEQFF. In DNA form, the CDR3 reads TGTGCCAGCAGCTTAAGGGGCCCTAGCGGCTACAATGAGCAGTTCTTC. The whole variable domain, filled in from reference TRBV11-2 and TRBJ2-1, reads EAGVAQSPRYKIIEKRQSVAFWCNPISGHATLYWYQQILGQGPKLLIQFQNNGVVDDSQLPKDRFSAERLKGVDSTLKIQPAKLEDSAVYLCASSLRGPSGYNEQFFGPGTRLTVL.

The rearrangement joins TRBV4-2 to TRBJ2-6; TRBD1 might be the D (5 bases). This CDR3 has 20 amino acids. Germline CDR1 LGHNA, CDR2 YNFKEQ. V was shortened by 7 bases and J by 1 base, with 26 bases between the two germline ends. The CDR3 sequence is CASILEPTEPLVSGANVLTF. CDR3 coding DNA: TGTGCCAGCATCCTAGAGCCGACAGAACCCCTGGTATCTGGGGCCAACGTCCTGACTTTC.

CDR3 bases: TGTGCCAGCAGTTCCTCATTGACACTCTATGGCTACACCTTC. Amino acids: CASSSSLTLYGYTF. The V and J genes are TRBV6-5 and TRBJ1-2; D is uncertain. Germline lookup yields CDR1 MNHEY and CDR2 SVGAGI. Trimming left V 4 bases short and J 4 bases short, with 13 bases between. CDR3 length: 14 amino acids.

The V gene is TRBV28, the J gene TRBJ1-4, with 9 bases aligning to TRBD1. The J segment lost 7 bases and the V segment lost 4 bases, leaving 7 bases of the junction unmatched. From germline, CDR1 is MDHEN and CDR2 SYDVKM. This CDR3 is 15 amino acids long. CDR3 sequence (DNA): TGTGCCAGCAGTTCCGACAGGGGGACGAGTGAAAAACTGTTTTTT. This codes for CASSSDRGTSEKLFF.

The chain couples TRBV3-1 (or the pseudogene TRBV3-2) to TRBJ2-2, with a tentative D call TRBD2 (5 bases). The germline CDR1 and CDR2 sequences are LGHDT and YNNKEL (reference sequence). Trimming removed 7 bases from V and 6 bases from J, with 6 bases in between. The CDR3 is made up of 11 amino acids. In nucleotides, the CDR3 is TGTGCCAGCACGGGGTCCGGGGAGCTGTTTTTT. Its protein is CASTGSGELFF.

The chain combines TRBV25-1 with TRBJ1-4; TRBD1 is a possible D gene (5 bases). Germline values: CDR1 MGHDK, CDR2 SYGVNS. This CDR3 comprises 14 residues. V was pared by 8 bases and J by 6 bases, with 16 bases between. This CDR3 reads CASAGPNAYEKLFF. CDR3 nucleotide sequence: TGTGCCAGCGCGGGGCCTAACGCGTATGAAAAACTGTTTTTT.

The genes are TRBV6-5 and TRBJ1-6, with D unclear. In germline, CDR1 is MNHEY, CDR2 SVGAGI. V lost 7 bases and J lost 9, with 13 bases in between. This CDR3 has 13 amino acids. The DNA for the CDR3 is TGTGCCAGCAACCGAGCCGATAGTTCACCCCTCCACTTT. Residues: CASNRADSSPLHF.

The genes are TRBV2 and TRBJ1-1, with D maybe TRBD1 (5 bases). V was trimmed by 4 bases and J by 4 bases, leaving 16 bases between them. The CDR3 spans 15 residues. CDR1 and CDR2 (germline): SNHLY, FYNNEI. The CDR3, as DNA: TGTGCCAGCAGTGCGGGACTCCCGGTGAGCACTGAAGCTTTCTTT. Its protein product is CASSAGLPVSTEAFF.

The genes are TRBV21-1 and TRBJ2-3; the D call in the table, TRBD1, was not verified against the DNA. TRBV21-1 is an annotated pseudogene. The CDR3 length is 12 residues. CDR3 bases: TGTGCCAGTACAGGGGGCGCGTGTACGCAGTATTTT. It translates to CASTGGACTQYF.

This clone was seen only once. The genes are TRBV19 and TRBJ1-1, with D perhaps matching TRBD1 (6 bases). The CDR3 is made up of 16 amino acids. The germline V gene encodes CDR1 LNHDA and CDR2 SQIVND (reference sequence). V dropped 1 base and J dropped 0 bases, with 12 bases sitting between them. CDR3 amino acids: CASSIVGGALNTEAFF. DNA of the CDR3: TGTGCCAGTAGTATAGTCGGGGGGGCCTTGAACACTGAAGCTTTCTTT.

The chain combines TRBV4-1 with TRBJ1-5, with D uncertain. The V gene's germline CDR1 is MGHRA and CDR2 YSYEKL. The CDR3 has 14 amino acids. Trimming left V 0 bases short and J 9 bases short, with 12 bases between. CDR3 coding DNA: TGCGCCAGCAGCCAAGATTCAAAGGGAGTGCCCCAGCATTTT. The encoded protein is CASSQDSKGVPQHF.

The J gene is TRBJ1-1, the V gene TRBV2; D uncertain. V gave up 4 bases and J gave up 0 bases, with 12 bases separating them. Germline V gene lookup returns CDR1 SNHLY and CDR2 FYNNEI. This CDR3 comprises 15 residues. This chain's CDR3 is CASSVALTMNTEAFF. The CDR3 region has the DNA TGTGCCAGCAGTGTCGCGTTAACCATGAACACTGAAGCTTTCTTT.

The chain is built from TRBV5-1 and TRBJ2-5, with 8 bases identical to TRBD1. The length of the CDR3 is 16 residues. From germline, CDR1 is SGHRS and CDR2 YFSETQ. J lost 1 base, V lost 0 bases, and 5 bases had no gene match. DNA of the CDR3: TGCGCCAGCAGCTTGGATGGACAGGGACTCCAAGAGACCCAGTACTTC. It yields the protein CASSLDGQGLQETQYF.

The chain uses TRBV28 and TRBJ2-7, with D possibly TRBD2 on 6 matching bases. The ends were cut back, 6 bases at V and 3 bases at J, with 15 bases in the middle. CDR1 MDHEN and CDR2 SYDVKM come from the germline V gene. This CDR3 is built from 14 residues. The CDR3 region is CASRGGPSFYEQYF. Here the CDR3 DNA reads TGTGCCAGCAGGGGAGGTCCGTCGTTCTACGAGCAGTACTTC.

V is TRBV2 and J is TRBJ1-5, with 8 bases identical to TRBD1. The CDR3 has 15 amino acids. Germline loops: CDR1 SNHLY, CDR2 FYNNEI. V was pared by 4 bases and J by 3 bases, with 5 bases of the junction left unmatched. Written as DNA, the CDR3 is TGTGCCAGCAGTGCGGACAGGGTCTCCAATCAGCCCCAGCATTTT. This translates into CASSADRVSNQPQHF.

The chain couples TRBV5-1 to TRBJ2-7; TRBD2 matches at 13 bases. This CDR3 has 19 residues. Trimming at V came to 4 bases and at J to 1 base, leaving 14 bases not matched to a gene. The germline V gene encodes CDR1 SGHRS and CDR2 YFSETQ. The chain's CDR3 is CASSPGTSGTTLGSYEQYF. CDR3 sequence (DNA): TGCGCCAGCAGCCCAGGGACTAGCGGGACAACTCTGGGATCCTACGAGCAGTACTTC.

The CDR3 DNA reads as TGTGCCAGCAGCTTACAGGGGTACGAGCAGTACTTC. It specifies CASSLQGYEQYF. This chain connects TRBV6-5 to TRBJ2-7, with 7 bases aligning to TRBD1. Per germline, CDR1 MNHEY and CDR2 SVGAGI. The V and J ends lost 6 bases and 4 bases, in that order; junction bases with no gene match: 3. This CDR3 comprises 12 residues.

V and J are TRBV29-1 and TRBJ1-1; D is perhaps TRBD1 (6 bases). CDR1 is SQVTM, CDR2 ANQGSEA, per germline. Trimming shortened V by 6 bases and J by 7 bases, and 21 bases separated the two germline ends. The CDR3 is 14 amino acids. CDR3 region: CSVVRGPGWVEAFF. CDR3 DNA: TGCAGCGTGGTCAGGGGCCCGGGATGGGTTGAAGCTTTCTTT.